This T cell receptor (beta chain) stems from a study of CD8 T cells in Susac syndrome. RNA totalling roughly 0.45 to 1 ug underwent reverse transcription with random hexamers. TCRdb re-called the immunoSEQ multiplex PCR reads with MiXCR, one entry per CDR3 protein. The repertoire holds around 100,000 distinct CDR3 sequences, with 95% as singletons. The CDR3 has 11 residues. The V gene's germline CDR1 is DFQATT and CDR2 SNEGSKA (reference sequence). V shed 3 bases and J shed 4 bases, with 7 bases lying between them. Turning to this clonotype: Its specificity is not known.

TEMRA cells underwent FACS enrichment and CD8+ and CD4+ T cells underwent negative isolation. Study-level results: It was acknowledged in the study that the number of individuals who were included in its TCR sequencing and HLA analysis was relatively small. Susac syndrome CD8+ repertoires were clonally expanded, most strongly in CD8+ TEMRA cells.

This TCR was recovered from a human donor with Susac syndrome. The V and J genes are TRBV20-1 and TRBJ2-7; D gene uncertain. Sequencing was carried out using CD8+ T cells from PBMCs. The CDR3 protein is CSASDDYEQYF. The CDR3 DNA reads as TGCAGTGCTAGCGACGATTACGAGCAGTACTTC.